The 4 T cell receptor beta chains below all came from one sample that was sequenced in a study of T cells in Graves' hyperthyroidism and ophthalmopathy. Amplification yielded TCR beta CDR3 regions, with RNA transcripts as the source. RT-PCR in the first round (using the HTBI primer set) targeted the TCR CDR3. TCRdb processed the multiplex PCR reads anew with MiXCR; each CDR3 protein has one entry. This table has about 520,000 distinct CDR3 sequences, 24% appearing once. The sequenced sample consisted of blood. These receptors were obtained from a woman aged 30 to 39 with Graves' ophthalmopathy.

This clonotype has at least ten counts. V gene TRBV27 combines with J gene TRBJ1-1, with a possible D match to TRBD1 (5 bases). Trimming took 6 bases from V and 1 from J, leaving 12 bases between them. The CDR3 has 14 residues. Germline V gives CDR1 MNHEY, CDR2 SMNVEV (reference sequence). The CDR3 DNA sequence: TGTGCCAGCAGCAAGAAGGGGTGGAACACTGAAGCTTTCTTT. Translation: CASSKKGWNTEAFF.

The V and J genes are TRBV28 and TRBJ2-7; 7 bases fit TRBD1. This CDR3 has 14 amino acids. Germline V gives CDR1 MDHEN, CDR2 SYDVKM. Trimming at V came to 7 bases and at J to 2 bases, leaving 8 bases not matched to a gene. The CDR3 DNA follows: TGTGCCAGCAAGGGGGCAGGACGACCCTACGAGCAGTACTTC. It translates to CASKGAGRPYEQYF.

This clonotype has more than one count but fewer than ten. The chain couples TRBV7-2 to TRBJ1-5; no firm D call. Per the germline V gene, CDR1 is SGHTA and CDR2 is FQGNSA. This CDR3 is built from 14 residues. The ends were cut back, 1 base at V and 7 bases at J, with 11 bases in the middle. CDR3 protein: CASSLVSYRQPQHF. In DNA, the CDR3 is TGTGCCAGCAGCTTAGTTTCTTACCGGCAGCCCCAGCATTTT.

This clonotype was seen many times. CDR3 residues: CASRGQGAQGYTF. The CDR3 DNA is TGTGCCAGCAGGGGACAGGGGGCGCAAGGCTACACCTTC. The rearrangement links TRBV2 to TRBJ1-2; 12 bases are a match to TRBD1. The junction had 4 bases not matched to a gene; V was cut back by 6 bases and J by 8 bases. CDR1 is SNHLY and CDR2 is FYNNEI in the germline V gene. This CDR3 has 13 amino acids.